A single sample is the source of the 26 T cell receptor beta chains below, sequenced in a study of CD8 T cells in ankylosing spondylitis. A single record per CDR3 protein comes from TCRdb applying MiXCR to the 5' RACE reads. Counted here are around 230,000 distinct CDR3 sequences, roughly 8.2% occurring once; the ten biggest clones make up more than 4%. Sequencing was done on a sample of blood, either unsorted or a sorted T cell fraction (not recorded which). The receptors were sampled from a female donor with ankylosing spondylitis or in good health (not recorded which).

This clonotype was picked up many times. This chain uses TRBV12-3 or TRBV12-4 with TRBJ1-5; 8 bases map to TRBD1. The V gene end was trimmed by 6 bases and the J gene end by 0 bases; junction bases not matched to a gene: 16. CDR3 size: 19 residues. CDR3 coding DNA: TGTGCCAGCAGCCGGACAGGGATTCGGGGGTCGTCTAGCAATCAGCCCCAGCATTTT. Amino acids: CASSRTGIRGSSSNQPQHF.

CDR3 sequence reads: CASSLEGAGNEKLFF. The DNA of the CDR3 is TGCGCCAGCAGCTTGGAGGGGGCGGGTAATGAAAAACTGTTTTTT. This rearrangement joins TRBV5-1 to TRBJ1-4; 7 bases map to TRBD1. The CDR3 runs 15 residues. Germline trimming cut 0 bases from V and 4 bases from J; bases unmatched to any gene: 3. Germline CDR1 and CDR2: SGHRS and YFSETQ. Filled out from reference TRBV5-1 and TRBJ1-4, the complete variable domain reads KAGVTQTPRYLIKTRGQQVTLSCSPISGHRSVSWYQQTPGQGLQFLFEYFSETQRNKGNFPGRFSGRQFSNSRSEMNVSTLELGDSALYLCASSLEGAGNEKLFFGSGTQLSVL.

The sample holds many counts of this clonotype. CDR3 region: CASSPEGIHEQFF. In DNA form, the CDR3 reads TGTGCCAGCTCACCGGAGGGAATCCATGAGCAGTTCTTC. The chain carries TRBV18 and TRBJ2-1; D possibly corresponds to TRBD2 (6 bases). In germline, CDR1 is KGHSH, CDR2 LQKENI. Trimming stripped 3 bases from V and 8 bases from J, with 11 bases between. This CDR3 is 13 amino acids long.

This clonotype showed up many times. J is TRBJ1-1 and V is TRBV12-3 or TRBV12-4; D unresolved. Trimming cost V 6 bases and J 5 bases, with 7 bases left between them. The CDR3 extends over 11 amino acids. Here the CDR3 DNA reads TGTGCCAGCAGAGGTAAGACTGAAGCTTTCTTT. Its protein product is CASRGKTEAFF.

This clonotype was detected many times. The chain employs TRBV9 and TRBJ2-2; 8 nucleotides line up with TRBD1. CDR1 is SGDLS and CDR2 is YYNGEE in the germline V gene. Germline trimming cut 4 bases from V and 2 bases from J; bases unmatched to any gene: 10. CDR3 length equals 17 residues. CDR3 sequence: CASSLLRDRPNTGELFF. As DNA, the CDR3 is TGTGCCAGCAGCCTCCTCCGGGACAGGCCAAACACCGGGGAGCTGTTTTTT.

As concerns this clonotype: This clone may be a read error of a much larger clone one base away. J is TRBJ2-3 and V is TRBV20-1; 9 nucleotides agree with TRBD2. V trimming: 4 bases; J trimming: 5 bases; junction bases outside the gene matches: 10. The CDR3 runs 15 residues. The V gene's germline CDR1 is DFQATT and CDR2 SNEGSKA (reference sequence). The DNA for the CDR3 is TGCAGTGCTACAGTAGCGGGAGAGGCTAGAGATACGCAGTATTTT. As protein: CSATVAGEARDTQYF.

This clonotype was seen more than once but under ten times. The chain has TRBV7-2 and TRBJ2-1; the match to TRBD2 covers 15 bases. The CDR3 has 16 amino acids. With 4 bases clipped from V and 7 bases from J, the junction kept 5 bases outside the gene matches. Germline loops: CDR1 SGHTA, CDR2 FQGNSA. CDR3 in amino acids: CASSWGLAGGGNEQFF. The CDR3 DNA follows: TGTGCCAGCAGCTGGGGACTAGCGGGAGGAGGGAATGAGCAGTTCTTC.

This clonotype was counted many times. The chain recombines TRBV5-1 with TRBJ2-3; perhaps TRBD2 as D (6 bases). Per the germline V gene, CDR1 is SGHRS and CDR2 is YFSETQ. Trimming took off 2 bases at V and 1 base at J, with 11 bases between the two ends. This CDR3 spans 15 amino acids. CDR3 DNA: TGCGCCAGCAGCTTTCGGGAGTCAGGCACAGATACGCAGTATTTT. Amino acid sequence: CASSFRESGTDTQYF.

This clonotype was observed at least ten times. The chain links TRBV5-1 to TRBJ1-2; D call uncertain. Trimming took 0 bases from V and 4 from J, leaving 10 bases between them. Germline assignment: CDR1 SGHRS and CDR2 YFSETQ. This CDR3 is 14 amino acids long. The CDR3 DNA follows: TGCGCCAGCAGCTTGGGAGGGCCATCCTATGGCTACACCTTC. Its protein product is CASSLGGPSYGYTF.

A single count supports this clonotype. A much larger clonotype is one base distant, so this may be a read error. It is likely a read error, because the conserved phenylalanine at the end of the CDR3 is missing. V and J are TRBV12-3 or TRBV12-4 and TRBJ1-2; 9 bases are a match to TRBD1. V gave up 7 bases and J gave up 6 bases; unmatched junction bases: 3. CDR3 length: 12 residues. This chain's CDR3 is CASKTGGHGYTL. As DNA, the CDR3 is TGTGCCAGCAAGACAGGGGGTCATGGCTACACCCTC.

The genes are TRBV11-2 and TRBJ2-3; D remains ambiguous. Trimming left V 1 base short and J 4 bases short, with 9 bases between. Germline CDR1 is SGHAT and CDR2 is FQNNGV. The CDR3 contains 14 residues. Here the CDR3 DNA reads TGTGCCAGCAGCTTAGGGCCGCCCCCAGATACGCAGTATTTT. Its translation is CASSLGPPPDTQYF.

This clonotype was picked up many times. The chain uses TRBV7-3 and TRBJ2-1; 11 nucleotides match TRBD2. Germline CDR1 is SGHTA and CDR2 is FQGTGA. The junction had 4 bases not matched to a gene; V was cut back by 5 bases and J by 7 bases. The CDR3 is made up of 14 amino acids. The CDR3 is CASSAGTSGNEQFF. CDR3 nucleotide sequence: TGTGCCAGCAGCGCCGGGACTAGCGGTAATGAGCAGTTCTTC.

This clonotype was found many times. The chain carries TRBV7-6 and TRBJ2-3; D is uncertain. The CDR3 is 13 residues long. Trimming shortened V by 4 bases and J by 6 bases, and 11 bases separated the two germline ends. The germline V gene encodes CDR1 SGHVS and CDR2 FNYEAQ. The CDR3 DNA reads as TGTGCCAGCAGCTCAAGGACGGAGGATACGCAGTATTTT. This gives the protein CASSSRTEDTQYF.

Note on this clonotype: A much larger clone differs by one base, so this may be a read error. This sequence joins TRBV20-1 and TRBJ1-2, with a weak D call TRBD1 (6 bases). CDR1 is DFQATT, CDR2 SNEGSKA, per germline (reference sequence). CDR3 length: 16 residues. The DNA for the CDR3 is TGCTGTGCTAAGGTCAGGGGCGAAGTAGAGTACTATGGCTACACCTTC. This codes for CCAKVRGEVEYYGYTF.

This clonotype occurred many times. The J gene is TRBJ1-1, the V gene TRBV19; 10 bases are a match to TRBD1. From germline, CDR1 is LNHDA and CDR2 SQIVND (reference sequence). V trimming: 7 bases; J trimming: 7 bases; junction bases outside the gene matches: 9. The CDR3 is 14 amino acids. CDR3 DNA: TGTGCCAGTACATATCGGGACAGGGGTTTTGAAGCTTTCTTT. Encoded protein: CASTYRDRGFEAFF.

This clonotype was detected ten times or more. The CDR3 loop is CSARVFQGGRADNQPQHF. CDR3 coding DNA: TGCAGTGCTAGAGTGTTTCAAGGTGGCAGGGCGGACAATCAGCCCCAGCATTTT. V and J are TRBV20-1 and TRBJ1-5; possible D gene TRBD1, 5 bases. The CDR3 runs to 18 residues. CDR1 DFQATT and CDR2 SNEGSKA come from the germline V gene (reference sequence). Trimming removed 1 base from V and 3 bases from J, with 22 bases in between.

In this sample, this clonotype turned up a few times. The V gene is TRBV7-2, the J gene TRBJ1-6, with D uncertain. Trimming removed 0 bases at V and 7 bases at J, with 13 bases between. Germline V gene data show CDR1 as SGHTA and CDR2 as FQGNSA. The CDR3 runs 16 residues. CDR3: CASSLAGLRENSPLHF. The CDR3 DNA follows: TGTGCCAGCAGCTTAGCAGGTTTACGGGAGAATTCACCCCTCCACTTT. The entire variable domain, with the rest obtained from reference TRBV7-2 and TRBJ1-6, is as follows: GAGVSQSPSNKVTEKGKDVELRCDPISGHTALYWYRQSLGQGLEFLIYFQGNSAPDKSGLPSDRFSAERTGGSVSTLTIQRTQQEDSAVYLCASSLAGLRENSPLHFGNGTRLTVT.

This clonotype was detected only a few times. This chain joins TRBV20-1 and TRBJ2-1; 7 nucleotides match TRBD2. CDR3 length: 14 amino acids. Germline V gene data show CDR1 as DFQATT and CDR2 as SNEGSKA (reference sequence). Losses at the gene ends were 6 bases for V and 0 bases for J; bases not matched to a gene: 5. CDR3 DNA sequence: TGCAGTGCAGATGGGGGGGACTCCTACAATGAGCAGTTCTTC. Translation gives CSADGGDSYNEQFF.

The chain employs TRBV12-3 or TRBV12-4 and TRBJ2-6, with D unresolved. The CDR3 is 15 residues long. The V end was cut by 4 bases, the J end by 0 bases, with 7 bases between. CDR3 sequence reads: CASSSLFSGANVLTF. The CDR3, as DNA: TGTGCCAGCAGTTCCCTTTTCTCTGGGGCCAACGTCCTGACTTTC.

This clonotype was picked up many times. This chain links TRBV5-1 with TRBJ1-2; 7 bases agree with TRBD1. The CDR3 is 15 residues long. Germline CDR1 and CDR2: SGHRS and YFSETQ. V trimming: 4 bases; J trimming: 0 bases; junction bases outside the gene matches: 6. The CDR3: CASSRAGTANYGYTF. The CDR3 DNA follows: TGCGCCAGCAGCCGAGCCGGGACAGCTAACTATGGCTACACCTTC. Looking up the rest from reference TRBV5-1 and TRBJ1-2 gives the full variable domain: KAGVTQTPRYLIKTRGQQVTLSCSPISGHRSVSWYQQTPGQGLQFLFEYFSETQRNKGNFPGRFSGRQFSNSRSEMNVSTLELGDSALYLCASSRAGTANYGYTFGSGTRLTVV.

This chain uses TRBV7-2 with TRBJ2-1, with TRBD2 as a possible D gene (7 bases). The germline V and J ends were trimmed by 0 bases and 1 base, with 13 bases remaining between them. The CDR3 sequence is 17 residues long. Germline V gives CDR1 SGHTA, CDR2 FQGNSA. The CDR3 loop reads CASSLAGGGGSYNEQFF. CDR3 nucleotides: TGTGCCAGCAGCTTAGCGGGGGGGGGCGGGTCCTACAATGAGCAGTTCTTC.

This clonotype was counted ten times or more. The chain has TRBV28 and TRBJ2-3, with 11 positions matching TRBD1. Germline lookup yields CDR1 MDHEN and CDR2 SYDVKM. There are 16 residues in the CDR3. V shed 3 bases and J 3 bases; nucleotides not matched to a gene: 5. CDR3 sequence reads: CASSFPGTGGTDTQYF. CDR3 nucleotide sequence: TGTGCCAGCAGTTTCCCCGGGACAGGGGGGACAGATACGCAGTATTTT.

This clonotype was counted only a few times. The rearrangement joins TRBV7-2 to TRBJ2-3, with 8 bases matching TRBD1. The J segment lost 4 bases and the V segment lost 1 base, leaving 4 bases of the junction unmatched. Germline V CDR1 and CDR2: SGHTA, FQGNSA. The CDR3 runs to 15 residues. The CDR3 bases are TGTGCCAGCAGCTTAGACAGGGGGTCTTCAGATACGCAGTATTTT. This sequence encodes CASSLDRGSSDTQYF.

The sample holds many counts of this clonotype. V gene TRBV12-3 or TRBV12-4 combines with J gene TRBJ1-3; no reliable D call. The length of the CDR3 is 15 residues. The germline V and J ends were trimmed by 4 bases and 0 bases, with 10 bases remaining between them. DNA of the CDR3: TGTGCCAGCAGTTCCTACCAGAACTCTGGAAACACCATATATTTT. Its protein product is CASSSYQNSGNTIYF.

This clonotype was detected only a few times. The chain has TRBV10-3 and TRBJ2-1; 14 bases align to TRBD2. V trimming: 5 bases; J trimming: 9 bases; junction bases outside the gene matches: 15. This CDR3 has 18 residues. Germline values: CDR1 ENHRY, CDR2 SYGVKD. The CDR3, as DNA: TGTGCCATCAGTTGGGGGACAGGGGGACTAGCGGGAGCAGGTGAGCAGTTCTTC. Amino acid sequence: CAISWGTGGLAGAGEQFF.

This clonotype occurred many times. The V call is TRBV12-2, the J call TRBJ2-3. TRBV12-2 is a known pseudogene. The CDR3 totals 12 residues. CDR3 coding DNA: TGTGCAAGTCGCCGGATAACTGATACGCAGTATTTT. Its protein is CASRRITDTQYF.